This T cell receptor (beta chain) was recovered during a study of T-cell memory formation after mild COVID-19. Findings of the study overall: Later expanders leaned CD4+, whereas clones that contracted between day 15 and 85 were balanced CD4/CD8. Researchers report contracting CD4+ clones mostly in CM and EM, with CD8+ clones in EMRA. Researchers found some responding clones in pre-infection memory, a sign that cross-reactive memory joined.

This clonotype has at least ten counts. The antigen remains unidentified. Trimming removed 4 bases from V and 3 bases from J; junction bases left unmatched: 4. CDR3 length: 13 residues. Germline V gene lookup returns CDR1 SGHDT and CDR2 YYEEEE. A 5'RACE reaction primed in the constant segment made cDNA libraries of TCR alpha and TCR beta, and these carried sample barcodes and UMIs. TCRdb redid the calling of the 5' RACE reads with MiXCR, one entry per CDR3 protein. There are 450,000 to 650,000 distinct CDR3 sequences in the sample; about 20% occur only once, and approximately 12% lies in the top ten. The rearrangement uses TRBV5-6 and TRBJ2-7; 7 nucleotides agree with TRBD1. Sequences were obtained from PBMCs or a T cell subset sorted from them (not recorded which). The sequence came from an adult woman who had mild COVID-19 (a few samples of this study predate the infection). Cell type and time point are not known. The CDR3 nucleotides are TGTGCCAGCAGCACCGGGACAGTCTACGAGCAGTACTTC. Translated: CASSTGTVYEQYF. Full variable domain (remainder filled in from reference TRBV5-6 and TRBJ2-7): DAGVTQSPTHLIKTRGQQVTLRCSPKSGHDTVSWYQQALGQGPQFIFQYYEEEERQRGNFPDRFSGHQFPNYSSELNVNALLLGDSALYLCASSTGTVYEQYFGPGTRLTVT.